The next 27 T cell receptor beta chains were all read from a single sample in a study of blood T cell repertoires in COVID-19. Sequencing used immunoSEQ multiplex PCR; TCRdb keeps in-frame clones, though not all of them. This table holds around 430,000 clones, roughly 89% found once. The sample comprised PBMCs or T cells enriched from blood (not recorded which). The source is a woman in her forties or fifties who had recovered from COVID-19.

CDR3 protein: CAWNRDLGYTEAFF. Here the CDR3 DNA reads TGTGCCTGGAACCGGGACTTAGGTTACACTGAAGCTTTCTTT. The chain is built from TRBV30 and TRBJ1-1; D is perhaps TRBD1 (5 bases). The CDR3 length is 14 residues. Trimming pared 4 bases from V and 3 bases from J, leaving 15 bases between. Germline V lookup: CDR1 GTSNPN, CDR2 SVGIG (reference sequence).

The gene calls are TRBV5-1 and TRBJ2-5; D is perhaps TRBD1 (6 bases). Germline loops: CDR1 SGHRS, CDR2 YFSETQ. V was cut by 4 bases and J by 0 bases, with 7 bases left in between. The CDR3 consists of 13 residues. This CDR3 is CASSGDNQETQYF. The CDR3 DNA reads as TGCGCCAGCAGCGGGGACAACCAAGAGACCCAGTACTTC.

Concerning this clone itself: This sample includes further DNA sequences coding for the same CDR3. The J gene is TRBJ1-2, the V gene TRBV30; 7 bases fit TRBD1. CDR1 GTSNPN and CDR2 SVGIG come from the germline V gene (reference sequence). The CDR3 runs 13 residues. V gave up 0 bases and J gave up 5 bases; unmatched junction bases: 3. CDR3 nucleotides: TGTGCCTGGAGTGTAGGGGGCGGTTATGGCTACACCTTC. Amino acid sequence: CAWSVGGGYGYTF.

The chain carries TRBV28 and TRBJ1-3, with 9 bases that match TRBD1. J lost 2 bases, V lost 5 bases, and 10 bases had no gene match. The CDR3 is 17 residues long. Per germline, CDR1 MDHEN and CDR2 SYDVKM. The CDR3 loop is CASSLTQDRGTGNTIYF. The DNA for the CDR3 is TGTGCCAGCAGTCTCACCCAGGACAGGGGCACTGGAAACACCATATATTTT.

This clone was observed a single time. J is TRBJ1-2 and V is TRBV7-2; no reliable D call. The CDR3 runs 15 residues. Trimming took off 1 base at V and 9 bases at J, with 18 bases between the two ends. Germline V gene data show CDR1 as SGHTA and CDR2 as FQGNSA. The CDR3, as DNA: TGTGCCAGCAGCTTAGTGATCGCGGGTCGCGATCGCTACACCTTC. Amino acid sequence: CASSLVIAGRDRYTF.

The sample holds a few counts of this clone. V usage is TRBV7-9 and J usage is TRBJ1-2; possible D gene TRBD1, 6 bases. With 3 bases removed from V and 8 bases from J, the gap between germline ends came to 13 bases. Germline CDR1 SEHNR, CDR2 FQNEAQ (reference sequence). The CDR3 has 13 residues. The CDR3 nucleotides read TGTGCCAGCAGCTTCCGGGACAATCGAGGCTACACCTTC. Translating gives CASSFRDNRGYTF. The full variable domain, completed using reference TRBV7-9 and TRBJ1-2, is DTGVSQNPRHKITKRGQNVTFRCDPISEHNRLYWYRQTLGQGPEFLTYFQNEAQLEKSRLLSDRFSAERPKGSFSTLEIQRTEQGDSAMYLCASSFRDNRGYTFGSGTRLTVV.

V is TRBV5-5 and J is TRBJ2-2, with 7 nucleotides matching TRBD2. The germline gives CDR1 SGHKS, CDR2 YYEKEE (reference sequence). After removal of 4 bases from V and 5 bases from J, the junction contained 14 bases not matched to a gene. The CDR3 is 17 residues long. CDR3 in amino acids: CASSPHPSGATTGELFF. In nucleotides, the CDR3 is TGTGCCAGCAGCCCCCACCCCAGCGGGGCCACTACCGGGGAGCTGTTTTTT.

This chain links TRBV20-1 with TRBJ1-4; D gene uncertain. Between the trimmed V and J ends, which lost 8 bases and 5 bases, there was a span of 9 bases. Germline V CDR1 and CDR2: DFQATT, SNEGSKA (reference sequence). The CDR3 loop spans 11 amino acids. CDR3 in amino acids: CSSLSNEKLFF. CDR3 nucleotides: TGCAGTTCCCTCTCGAATGAAAAACTGTTTTTT.

The V call is TRBV7-2, the J call TRBJ1-6; no definite D call. The CDR3 has 16 amino acids. The germline V gene encodes CDR1 SGHTA and CDR2 FQGNSA. The V gene lost 5 bases and the J gene lost 7 bases, with 18 bases spanning the gap. CDR3 bases: TGTGCCAGCAGCCGTAGAGACCCGACGGGAAATTCACCCCTCCACTTT. Translation: CASSRRDPTGNSPLHF. The whole variable domain, remainder taken from reference TRBV7-2 and TRBJ1-6, is GAGVSQSPSNKVTEKGKDVELRCDPISGHTALYWYRQSLGQGLEFLIYFQGNSAPDKSGLPSDRFSAERTGGSVSTLTIQRTQQEDSAVYLCASSRRDPTGNSPLHFGNGTRLTVT.

J is TRBJ2-7 and V is TRBV19, with 8 bases fitting TRBD1. CDR1 is LNHDA and CDR2 is SQIVND in the germline V gene (reference sequence). The V gene end was trimmed by 5 bases and the J gene end by 1 base; junction bases not matched to a gene: 4. The CDR3 contains 14 residues. The DNA for the CDR3 is TGTGCCAGTAGTCACGGACAGGGTTCCTACGAGCAGTACTTC. Translation: CASSHGQGSYEQYF.

For this clone: A read error may account for a junction end that differs from germline. The chain joins TRBV2 to TRBJ1-2; 7 nucleotides line up with TRBD1. The CDR3 has 14 residues. Looked up from germline, CDR1 is SNHLY and CDR2 is FYNNEI. CDR3 DNA sequence: TGTGCCAGCAGGGAAGGGGGCCGAGCCTATGGCTACACCTTC. This encodes CASREGGRAYGYTF. Full variable domain (outside the CDR3, taken from reference TRBV2 and TRBJ1-2): EPEVTQTPSHQVTQMGQEVILRCVPISNHLYFYWYRQILGQKVEFLVSFYNNEISEKSEIFDDQFSVERPDGSNFTLKIRSTKLEDSAMYFCASREGGRAYGYTFGSGTRLTVV.

The CDR3 loop reads CASSSEGLAGTYEQYF. The CDR3 DNA reads as TGTGCCAGCAGCTCTGAAGGACTAGCGGGGACCTACGAGCAGTACTTC. The V call is TRBV7-8, the J call TRBJ2-7; 12 bases match TRBD2. The germline CDR1 and CDR2 sequences are SGHVS and FQNEAQ. Unmatched junction bases numbered 6, after V lost 4 bases and J lost 2 bases. CDR3 length: 16 residues.

This clone has just one count. V gene TRBV5-1 combines with J gene TRBJ1-5; D is ambiguous. The V gene lost 4 bases and the J gene lost 6 bases, with 14 bases spanning the gap. The CDR3 contains 14 residues. Germline assignment: CDR1 SGHRS and CDR2 YFSETQ. CDR3 coding DNA: TGCGCCAGCAGCAGTGAAGACTCGGGTCAGCCCCAGCATTTT. Its protein is CASSSEDSGQPQHF.

The rearrangement joins TRBV27 to TRBJ1-1, with a tentative D call TRBD1 (6 bases). The CDR3 consists of 15 residues. Germline assignment: CDR1 MNHEY and CDR2 SMNVEV (reference sequence). V lost 8 bases and J 5 bases, leaving 21 bases between the germline ends. CDR3 loop: CASGEQGPGWTEAFF. The CDR3 DNA reads TGTGCCAGCGGTGAACAGGGCCCCGGGTGGACTGAAGCTTTCTTT.

V usage is TRBV5-5 and J usage is TRBJ1-1, with D unclear. The germline V and J ends were trimmed by 4 bases and 1 base, with 14 bases remaining between them. Germline V CDR1 and CDR2: SGHKS, YYEKEE (reference sequence). The CDR3 loop spans 15 amino acids. The CDR3, as DNA: TGTGCCAGCAGCCTGTTGATCGCGGAGAACACTGAAGCTTTCTTT. It yields the protein CASSLLIAENTEAFF.

This clone has a single count. This rearrangement joins TRBV5-1 to TRBJ2-3; the match to TRBD1 covers 7 bases. J lost 1 base, V lost 0 bases, and 2 bases had no gene match. Germline V gene data show CDR1 as SGHRS and CDR2 as YFSETQ. The length of the CDR3 is 15 residues. The CDR3 nucleotides are TGCGCCAGCAGCTTGGACAGGGGTGGCACAGATACGCAGTATTTT. Its translation: CASSLDRGGTDTQYF.

This chain uses TRBV7-2 with TRBJ2-7, with TRBD1 identical over 11 bases. Germline V CDR1 and CDR2: SGHTA, FQGNSA. The V gene end was trimmed by 4 bases and the J gene end by 6 bases; junction bases not matched to a gene: 2. There are 13 residues in the CDR3. Written as DNA, the CDR3 is TGTGCCAGCAGCTCGGGACAGGGGGGCGAGCAGTACTTC. Translation gives CASSSGQGGEQYF.

The chain joins TRBV2 to TRBJ2-1; D is uncertain. The CDR3 has 14 amino acids. V dropped 3 bases and J dropped 6 bases, with 12 bases sitting between them. Per germline, CDR1 SNHLY and CDR2 FYNNEI. The CDR3 sequence is CASSESFSVNEQFF. CDR3 in DNA: TGTGCCAGCAGTGAGTCCTTCAGTGTCAATGAGCAGTTCTTC.

The chain has TRBV15 and TRBJ1-5, with D hard to call. The germline V gene has CDR1 LNHNV and CDR2 YYDKDF (reference sequence). This CDR3 is 18 amino acids long. V was clipped by 4 bases and J by 4 bases, with 23 bases between them. The CDR3 bases are TGTGCCACCAGCACAACAATTGGGAGGAAAAGGAAAAATCAGCCCCAGCATTTT. Residues: CATSTTIGRKRKNQPQHF.

The rearrangement links TRBV7-9 to TRBJ2-7, with D possibly matching TRBD2 (5 bases). Trimming removed 5 bases at V and 5 bases at J, with 16 bases between. The CDR3 length is 14 residues. From germline, CDR1 is SEHNR and CDR2 FQNEAQ (reference sequence). CDR3 protein: CASSLGLGQDEQYF. The CDR3 coding sequence is TGTGCCAGCAGCCTCGGACTGGGTCAAGACGAGCAGTACTTC.

The chain links TRBV28 to TRBJ2-7, with TRBD2 as a possible D gene (6 bases). The ends were cut back, 6 bases at V and 3 bases at J, with 12 bases in the middle. CDR1 and CDR2 (germline): MDHEN, SYDVKM. The CDR3 contains 13 residues. CDR3 coding DNA: TGTGCCAGCAGACCTAGCGACAGCTACGAGCAGTACTTC. It codes for CASRPSDSYEQYF.

In regard to this clone: A read error may account for a junction end that differs from germline. This chain connects TRBV4-2 to TRBJ1-2; no clear D gene. The germline V gene has CDR1 LGHNA and CDR2 YNFKEQ. This CDR3 contains 12 residues. DNA for the CDR3: TGTGCCAGCAGCCAAGATACGGCGGCTAAGGTCTTC. As protein: CASSQDTAAKVF.

About this clone itself: This same CDR3 is encoded by further DNA sequences in the sample. J is TRBJ1-1 and V is TRBV5-1; 7 nucleotides align to TRBD1. The trim removed 3 bases at V and 2 bases at J, leaving 4 bases unmatched. Germline V CDR1 and CDR2: SGHRS, YFSETQ. The CDR3 loop spans 14 amino acids. The CDR3 loop is CASSSTGVNTEAFF. The CDR3 DNA follows: TGCGCCAGCAGCTCCACAGGGGTCAACACTGAAGCTTTCTTT.

This clone was counted between two and nine times. J is TRBJ1-5 and V is TRBV27; D possibly corresponds to TRBD1 (5 bases). V lost 4 bases, J lost 9 bases, and 13 bases lay in between. The V gene's germline CDR1 is MNHEY and CDR2 SMNVEV (reference sequence). CDR3 length equals 13 residues. CDR3: CASSSPPGGPQHF. For the CDR3, the DNA is TGTGCCAGCAGTTCCCCCCCGGGGGGGCCCCAGCATTTT.

The V call is TRBV5-1, the J call TRBJ1-1; 8 bases are shared with TRBD1. Germline CDR1 is SGHRS and CDR2 is YFSETQ. V gave up 2 bases and J gave up 0 bases; unmatched junction bases: 3. There are 15 residues in the CDR3. CDR3 loop: CASSLAGGMNTEAFF. The CDR3 DNA reads TGCGCCAGCAGCTTAGCAGGGGGCATGAACACTGAAGCTTTCTTT.

The count of this clone is one. The chain is built from TRBV11-1 and TRBJ1-1, with D perhaps TRBD1 (6 bases). V dropped 5 bases and J dropped 1 base, with 14 bases sitting between them. CDR1 is SGHAT and CDR2 is FQDESV in the germline V gene (reference sequence). The CDR3 runs to 15 residues. The chain's CDR3 is CASSPQQGTNTEAFF. The DNA of the CDR3 is TGTGCCAGCAGCCCGCAACAGGGAACGAACACTGAAGCTTTCTTT. The variable domain in full, completed from reference TRBV11-1 and TRBJ1-1, reads EAEVAQSPRYKITEKSQAVAFWCDPISGHATLYWYRQILGQGPELLVQFQDESVVDDSQLPKDRFSAERLKGVDSTLKIQPAELGDSAMYLCASSPQQGTNTEAFFGQGTRLTVV.

The chain couples TRBV19 to TRBJ2-7; D is perhaps TRBD1 (6 bases). The ends were cut back, 6 bases at V and 0 bases at J, with 15 bases in the middle. Germline lookup yields CDR1 LNHDA and CDR2 SQIVND (reference sequence). The CDR3 has 15 amino acids. The CDR3, as DNA: TGTGCCAGTAGCCTGACAGGCTATCTCTCCTACGAGCAGTACTTC. Protein: CASSLTGYLSYEQYF.